One sample yielded the 21 T cell receptor beta chains listed below, sequenced in a study of blood T cell repertoires in COVID-19 (dated by TCRdb to about 2020). Libraries were built with the immunoSEQ multiplex PCR assay. The immuneACCESS repertoire file appears here via TCRdb, limited to in-frame rearrangements. These files lack a portion of the clones; in checked studies, under half of the deficit traces to unresolved V genes, and the cause of the others is not known. This sample has around 240,000 clones in its table, and roughly 84% of those were observed once. The ten largest clonotypes hold approximately 1.3% of the sample. The sequenced sample was peripheral blood. The receptors derive from a woman in her forties who had recovered from COVID-19.

The V call is TRBV28, the J call TRBJ1-2; D is possibly TRBD1 (6 bases). From germline, CDR1 is MDHEN and CDR2 SYDVKM. There are 17 residues in the CDR3. Trimming removed 3 bases from V and 4 bases from J, with 21 bases in between. The CDR3 coding sequence is TGTGCCAGCAGTTTCATGATTGAAACAGGGTTTCGCTATGGCTACACCTTC. Translating it yields CASSFMIETGFRYGYTF.

This clone was seen only once. The rearrangement joins TRBV6-5 to TRBJ1-2, with TRBD1 matching over 7 bases. Trimming cost V 5 bases and J 4 bases; bases outside gene matches: 4. Germline V gives CDR1 MNHEY, CDR2 SVGAGI. The CDR3 loop spans 13 amino acids. The CDR3 nucleotides are TGTGCCAGCAGTACCGGGACAGCCTATGGCTACACCTTC. It is translated as CASSTGTAYGYTF.

In this sample, this clone turned up once. V is TRBV7-9 and J is TRBJ2-1, with 10 nucleotides matching TRBD2. V dropped 1 base and J dropped 4; count of bases not matched to a gene: 4. The CDR3 contains 16 residues. Germline V gene lookup returns CDR1 SEHNR and CDR2 FQNEAQ (reference sequence). CDR3 residues: CASSLGGSGRYNEQFF. The CDR3 coding sequence is TGTGCCAGCAGCTTAGGAGGTAGCGGGAGGTACAATGAGCAGTTCTTC.

This clone appeared a few times. This chain links TRBV6-6 with TRBJ1-1; D call uncertain. The V gene's germline CDR1 is MNHNY and CDR2 SVGAGI (reference sequence). The CDR3 contains 13 residues. Deletions cut 2 bases from V and 2 bases from J, with 6 bases between. The CDR3 here is CASSYVSNTEAFF. The CDR3 coding sequence is TGTGCCAGCAGTTACGTGAGCAACACTGAAGCTTTCTTT.

This sequence joins TRBV28 and TRBJ1-2; possibly TRBD1 for D (5 bases). The CDR3 sequence is 13 residues long. The V gene's germline CDR1 is MDHEN and CDR2 SYDVKM. Trimming took 6 bases from V and 7 from J, leaving 15 bases between them. The CDR3 loop is CASRLTGITGYTF. For the CDR3, the DNA is TGTGCCAGCAGGCTAACAGGTATCACTGGCTACACCTTC.

V usage is TRBV6-6 and J usage is TRBJ2-5, with D perhaps matching TRBD2 (6 bases). CDR1 and CDR2 (germline): MNHNY, SVGAGI (reference sequence). This CDR3 region has 11 residues. V was trimmed by 8 bases and J by 2 bases, leaving 6 bases between them. This chain's CDR3 is CASGRQETQYF. The DNA for the CDR3 is TGTGCCAGCGGGAGGCAAGAGACCCAGTACTTC.

CDR3 region: CASSDPGTGALFLHF. The CDR3 region has the DNA TGTGCCAGCAGCGACCCCGGGACAGGCGCTCTCTTCCTCCACTTT. The chain couples TRBV7-8 to TRBJ1-6; 8 nucleotides align to TRBD1. J was trimmed by 15 bases and V by 5 bases; bases with no gene match: 15. Per the germline V gene, CDR1 is SGHVS and CDR2 is FQNEAQ. This CDR3 comprises 15 residues. The variable domain in full, completed from reference TRBV7-8 and TRBJ1-6, reads GAGVSQSPRYKVAKRGQDVALRCDPISGHVSLFWYQQALGQGPEFLTYFQNEAQLDKSGLPSDRFFAERPEGSVSTLKIQRTQQEDSAVYLCASSDPGTGALFLHFGNGTRLTVT.

The chain carries TRBV5-1 and TRBJ2-3; no definite D call. This CDR3 contains 15 residues. Trimming took off 5 bases at V and 1 base at J, with 14 bases between the two ends. Germline-derived CDR1 and CDR2 are SGHRS and YFSETQ. Written as DNA, the CDR3 is TGCGCCAGCAGGGCAGGTCTAAATCGCACAGATACGCAGTATTTT. Its translation is CASRAGLNRTDTQYF.

This clone has a single count. J is TRBJ2-7 and V is TRBV18; D could derive from TRBD1 or TRBD2 (10 bases each). Germline lookup yields CDR1 KGHSH and CDR2 LQKENI. Trimming pared 6 bases from V and 0 bases from J, leaving 24 bases between. There are 18 residues in the CDR3. CDR3 sequence: CASSRQGALAGASYEQYF. The DNA for the CDR3 is TGTGCCAGCTCCCGACAGGGGGCTCTAGCGGGGGCCTCCTACGAGCAGTACTTC.

The chain has TRBV9 and TRBJ1-3, with D hard to call. Germline loops: CDR1 SGDLS, CDR2 YYNGEE. The CDR3 length is 15 residues. V shed 4 bases and J shed 2 bases, with 13 bases lying between them. CDR3 nucleotides: TGTGCCAGCAGCCCCTACCCCACCACTGGAAACACCATATATTTT. This encodes CASSPYPTTGNTIYF.

The chain uses TRBV30 and TRBJ2-3, with TRBD2 identical over 9 bases. This CDR3 region has 14 residues. J lost 6 bases, V lost 4 bases, and 8 bases had no gene match. The germline gives CDR1 GTSNPN, CDR2 SVGIG (reference sequence). This CDR3 reads CAWNWAGGLDTQYF. The CDR3, as DNA: TGTGCCTGGAACTGGGCGGGGGGGCTGGATACGCAGTATTTT.

The table lists this clone with a count of one. The V and J genes are TRBV29-1 and TRBJ2-5; D call uncertain. This CDR3 is 13 amino acids long. CDR1 SQVTM and CDR2 ANQGSEA come from the germline V gene. V lost 5 bases to trimming and J lost 4 bases, with 14 bases between them. The CDR3 is CSVQGTQAETQYF. CDR3 DNA sequence: TGCAGCGTTCAAGGAACTCAGGCAGAGACCCAGTACTTC.

The chain has TRBV7-8 and TRBJ2-3; TRBD2 matches at 9 bases. This CDR3 comprises 15 residues. J was trimmed by 4 bases and V by 1 base; bases with no gene match: 3. The germline CDR1 and CDR2 sequences are SGHVS and FQNEAQ. The CDR3 here is CASSLVAGAADTQYF. The CDR3, as DNA: TGTGCCAGCAGCTTAGTAGCGGGGGCAGCAGATACGCAGTATTTT. The full variable domain, with the rest looked up from reference TRBV7-8 and TRBJ2-3, is GAGVSQSPRYKVAKRGQDVALRCDPISGHVSLFWYQQALGQGPEFLTYFQNEAQLDKSGLPSDRFFAERPEGSVSTLKIQRTQQEDSAVYLCASSLVAGAADTQYFGPGTRLTVL.

The V call is TRBV2, the J call TRBJ2-3; 9 bases align to TRBD2. J gave up 1 base and V 5 bases, and 13 bases lay outside the gene matches. The CDR3 extends over 18 amino acids. The V gene's germline CDR1 is SNHLY and CDR2 FYNNEI. The CDR3 is CASSQWGGGAGGTDTQYF. CDR3 in DNA: TGTGCCAGCAGTCAGTGGGGCGGGGGGGCCGGAGGCACAGATACGCAGTATTTT.

The rearrangement links TRBV2 to TRBJ2-5; 7 nucleotides match TRBD1. This CDR3 has 13 residues. Germline lookup yields CDR1 SNHLY and CDR2 FYNNEI. V shed 7 bases, J shed 3 bases, and the junction held 5 bases outside the gene matches. The CDR3 DNA is TGTGCCAGCACCGTAGACAGGGAAGAGACCCAGTACTTC. It encodes CASTVDREETQYF.

The V gene is TRBV14, the J gene TRBJ1-2; 7 bases match TRBD1. This CDR3 has 13 amino acids. The germline V gene has CDR1 SGHDN and CDR2 FVKESK. V shed 1 base and J 5 bases; nucleotides not matched to a gene: 1. The DNA for the CDR3 is TGTGCCAGCAGCCAAGCAGGGGGTTATGGCTACACCTTC. It codes for CASSQAGGYGYTF.

V and J are TRBV19 and TRBJ1-5, with D unresolved. The V gene's germline CDR1 is LNHDA and CDR2 SQIVND (reference sequence). The CDR3 covers 12 residues. Between the trimmed V and J ends, which lost 6 bases and 7 bases, there was a span of 10 bases. CDR3 region: CASSQVSQPQHF. DNA for the CDR3: TGTGCCAGTAGCCAGGTGTCCCAGCCCCAGCATTTT.

This clone has only one observation. The CDR3, as DNA: TGCGCCAGCAGCCAAGCCTTATTAGCGAAGATCACCGGGGAGCTGTTTTTT. Translation gives CASSQALLAKITGELFF. The chain couples TRBV4-1 to TRBJ2-2; tentatively, D is TRBD2 (5 bases). Trimming removed 1 base at V and 4 bases at J, with 16 bases between. The CDR3 has 17 amino acids. The germline V gene has CDR1 MGHRA and CDR2 YSYEKL.

DNA of the CDR3: TGTGCCAGCAAGTTAGGGGATATAACCGGGGAGCTGTTTTTT. This translates into CASKLGDITGELFF. The genes are TRBV2 and TRBJ2-2; a possible D gene is TRBD1 (5 bases). From germline, CDR1 is SNHLY and CDR2 FYNNEI. This CDR3 has 14 amino acids. Trimming took off 7 bases at V and 5 bases at J, with 14 bases between the two ends. Filled out from reference TRBV2 and TRBJ2-2, the complete variable domain reads EPEVTQTPSHQVTQMGQEVILRCVPISNHLYFYWYRQILGQKVEFLVSFYNNEISEKSEIFDDQFSVERPDGSNFTLKIRSTKLEDSAMYFCASKLGDITGELFFGEGSRLTVL.

This clone appeared a single time. The rearrangement joins TRBV2 to TRBJ2-7; D is undetermined. Germline values: CDR1 SNHLY, CDR2 FYNNEI. The CDR3 is 14 residues long. With 1 base removed from V and 4 bases from J, the gap between germline ends came to 11 bases. CDR3 protein: CASSEVPLAYEQYF. The DNA for the CDR3 is TGTGCCAGCAGTGAAGTGCCTCTGGCATACGAGCAGTACTTC.

The V and J genes are TRBV4-1 and TRBJ2-3; D ambiguous. Germline V CDR1 and CDR2: MGHRA, YSYEKL. CDR3 length equals 14 residues. V shed 1 base and J shed 2 bases, with 7 bases lying between them. This chain's CDR3 is CASSQGPVTDTQYF. DNA of the CDR3: TGCGCCAGCAGCCAAGGTCCAGTCACAGATACGCAGTATTTT.